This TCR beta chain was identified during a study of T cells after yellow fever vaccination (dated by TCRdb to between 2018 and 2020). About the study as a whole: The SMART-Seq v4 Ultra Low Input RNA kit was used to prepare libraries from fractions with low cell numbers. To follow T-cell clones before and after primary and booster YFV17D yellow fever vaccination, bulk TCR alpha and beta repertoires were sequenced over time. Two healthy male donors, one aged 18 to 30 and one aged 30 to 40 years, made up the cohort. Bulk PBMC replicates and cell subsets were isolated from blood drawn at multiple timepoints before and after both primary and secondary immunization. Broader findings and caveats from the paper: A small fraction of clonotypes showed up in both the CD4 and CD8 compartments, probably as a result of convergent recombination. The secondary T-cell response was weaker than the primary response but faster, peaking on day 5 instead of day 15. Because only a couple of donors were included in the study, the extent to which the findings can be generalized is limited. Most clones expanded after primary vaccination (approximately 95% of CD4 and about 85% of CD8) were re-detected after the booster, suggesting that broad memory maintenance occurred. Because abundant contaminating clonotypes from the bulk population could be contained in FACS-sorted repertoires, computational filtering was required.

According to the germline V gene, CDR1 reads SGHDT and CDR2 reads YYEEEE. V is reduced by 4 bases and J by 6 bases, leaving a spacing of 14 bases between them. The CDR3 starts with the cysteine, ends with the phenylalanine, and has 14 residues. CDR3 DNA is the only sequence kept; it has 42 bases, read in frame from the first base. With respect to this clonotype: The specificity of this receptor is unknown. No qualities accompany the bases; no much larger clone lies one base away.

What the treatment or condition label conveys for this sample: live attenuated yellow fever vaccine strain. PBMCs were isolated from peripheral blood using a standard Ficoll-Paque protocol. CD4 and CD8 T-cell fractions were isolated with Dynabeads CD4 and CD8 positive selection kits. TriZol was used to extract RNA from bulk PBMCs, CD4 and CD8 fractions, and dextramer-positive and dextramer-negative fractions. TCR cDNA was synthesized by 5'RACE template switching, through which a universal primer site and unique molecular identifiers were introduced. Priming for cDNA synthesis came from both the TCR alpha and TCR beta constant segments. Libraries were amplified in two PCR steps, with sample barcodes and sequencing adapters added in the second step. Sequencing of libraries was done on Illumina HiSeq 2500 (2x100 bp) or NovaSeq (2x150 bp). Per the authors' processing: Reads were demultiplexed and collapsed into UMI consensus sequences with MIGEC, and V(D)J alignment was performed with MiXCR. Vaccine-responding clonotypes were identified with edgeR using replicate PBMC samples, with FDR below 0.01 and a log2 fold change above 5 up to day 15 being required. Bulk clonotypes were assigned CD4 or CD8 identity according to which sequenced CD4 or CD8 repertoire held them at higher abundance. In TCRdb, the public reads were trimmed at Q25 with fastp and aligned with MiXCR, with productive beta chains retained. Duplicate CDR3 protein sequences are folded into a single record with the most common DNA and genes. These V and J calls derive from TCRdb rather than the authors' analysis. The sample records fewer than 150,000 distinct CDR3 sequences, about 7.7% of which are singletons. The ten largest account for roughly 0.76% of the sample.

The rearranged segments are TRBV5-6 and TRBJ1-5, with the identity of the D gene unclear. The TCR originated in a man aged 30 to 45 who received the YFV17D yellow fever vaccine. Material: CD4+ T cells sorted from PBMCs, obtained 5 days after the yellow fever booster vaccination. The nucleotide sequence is TGTGCCAGCAGCGCTCTGATGGATTCTCAGCCCCAGCATTTT. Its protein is CASSALMDSQPQHF.